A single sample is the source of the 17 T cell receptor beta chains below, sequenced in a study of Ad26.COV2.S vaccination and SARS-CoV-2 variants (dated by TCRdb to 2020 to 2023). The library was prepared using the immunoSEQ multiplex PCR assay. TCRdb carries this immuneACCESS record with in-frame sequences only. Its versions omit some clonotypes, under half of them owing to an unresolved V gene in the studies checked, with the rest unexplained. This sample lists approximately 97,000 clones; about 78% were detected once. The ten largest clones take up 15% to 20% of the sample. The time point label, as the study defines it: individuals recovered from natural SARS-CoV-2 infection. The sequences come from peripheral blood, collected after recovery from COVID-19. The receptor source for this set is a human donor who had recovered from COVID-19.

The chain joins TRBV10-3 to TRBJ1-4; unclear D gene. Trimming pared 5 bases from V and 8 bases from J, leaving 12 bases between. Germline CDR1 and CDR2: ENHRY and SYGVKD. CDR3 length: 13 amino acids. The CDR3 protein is CAISLTLREKLFF. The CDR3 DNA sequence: TGTGCCATCAGTTTAACCCTGCGAGAAAAACTGTTTTTT.

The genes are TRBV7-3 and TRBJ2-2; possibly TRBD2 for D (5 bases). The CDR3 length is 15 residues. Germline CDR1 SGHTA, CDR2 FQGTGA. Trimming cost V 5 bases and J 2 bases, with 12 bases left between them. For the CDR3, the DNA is TGTGCCAGCAGCGAACAGAGGGTTAACACCGGGGAGCTGTTTTTT. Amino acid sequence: CASSEQRVNTGELFF.

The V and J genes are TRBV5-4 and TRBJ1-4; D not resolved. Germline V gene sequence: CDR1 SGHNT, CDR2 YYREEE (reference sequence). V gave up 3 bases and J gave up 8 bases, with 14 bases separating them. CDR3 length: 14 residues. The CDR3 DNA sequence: TGTGCCAGCAGCTCGGGTGTGGGTTACGAAAAACTGTTTTTT. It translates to CASSSGVGYEKLFF.

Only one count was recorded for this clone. The CDR3 DNA reads TGTGCCAGCAGCTTAGGGAGCTACAGCAATCAGCCCCAGCATTTT. This sequence encodes CASSLGSYSNQPQHF. This sequence joins TRBV11-2 and TRBJ1-5; D gene unclear. Germline V lookup: CDR1 SGHAT, CDR2 FQNNGV. V lost 1 base, J lost 1 base, and 8 bases lay in between. This CDR3 contains 15 residues.

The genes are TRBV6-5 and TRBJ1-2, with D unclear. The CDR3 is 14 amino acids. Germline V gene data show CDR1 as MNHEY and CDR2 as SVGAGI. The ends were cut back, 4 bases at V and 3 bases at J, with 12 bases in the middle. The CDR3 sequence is CASSWTWRDYGYTF. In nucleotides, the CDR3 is TGTGCCAGCAGTTGGACTTGGCGGGACTATGGCTACACCTTC.

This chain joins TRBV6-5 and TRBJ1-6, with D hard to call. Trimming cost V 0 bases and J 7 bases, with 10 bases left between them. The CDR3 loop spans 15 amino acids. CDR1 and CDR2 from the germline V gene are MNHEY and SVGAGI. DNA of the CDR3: TGTGCCAGCAGTTACTCGATCAATCCGAATTCACCCCTCCACTTT. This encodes CASSYSINPNSPLHF.

Here the CDR3 DNA reads TGTGCCAGCTCACCAGTCGTTCGGTTCCCATTCGTTGCTACAGAACCACTAGCCAAAAACATTCAGTACTTC. Translation: CASSPVVRFPFVATEPLAKNIQYF. The genes are TRBV18 and TRBJ2-4; D is uncertain. The ends were cut back, 2 bases at V and 0 bases at J, with 35 bases in the middle. CDR1 and CDR2 (germline): KGHSH, LQKENI. The CDR3 loop spans 24 amino acids.

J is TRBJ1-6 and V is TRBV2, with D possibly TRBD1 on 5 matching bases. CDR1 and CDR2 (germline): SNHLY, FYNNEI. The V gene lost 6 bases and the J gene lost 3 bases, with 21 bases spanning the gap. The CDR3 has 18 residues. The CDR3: CASRRGTDSWGYNSPLHF. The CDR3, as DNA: TGTGCCAGCAGGCGTGGGACTGATTCATGGGGCTATAATTCACCCCTCCACTTT.

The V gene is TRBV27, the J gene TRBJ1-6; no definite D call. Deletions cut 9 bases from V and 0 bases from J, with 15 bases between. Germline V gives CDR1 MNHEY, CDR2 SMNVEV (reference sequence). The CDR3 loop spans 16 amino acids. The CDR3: CASRANPSSYNSPLHF. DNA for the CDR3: TGTGCCAGTCGGGCCAACCCGAGCTCCTATAATTCACCCCTCCACTTT.

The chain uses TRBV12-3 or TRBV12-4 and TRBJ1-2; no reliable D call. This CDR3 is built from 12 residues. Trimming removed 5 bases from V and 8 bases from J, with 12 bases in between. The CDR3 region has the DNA TGTGCCAGCAGTCATCGACATGGAGGCTACACCTTC. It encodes CASSHRHGGYTF.

The CDR3 loop reads CASSLRGAGTTDTQYF. CDR3 nucleotides: TGTGCCAGCAGCTTAAGGGGGGCGGGAACCACAGATACGCAGTATTTT. This sequence joins TRBV11-2 and TRBJ2-3; either TRBD1 or TRBD2 may fit D (6 bases each). There are 16 residues in the CDR3. Germline V CDR1 and CDR2: SGHAT, FQNNGV. Deletions cut 2 bases from V and 2 bases from J, with 14 bases between. Supplemented by reference TRBV11-2 and TRBJ2-3, the full variable domain reads EAGVAQSPRYKIIEKRQSVAFWCNPISGHATLYWYQQILGQGPKLLIQFQNNGVVDDSQLPKDRFSAERLKGVDSTLKIQPAKLEDSAVYLCASSLRGAGTTDTQYFGPGTRLTVL.

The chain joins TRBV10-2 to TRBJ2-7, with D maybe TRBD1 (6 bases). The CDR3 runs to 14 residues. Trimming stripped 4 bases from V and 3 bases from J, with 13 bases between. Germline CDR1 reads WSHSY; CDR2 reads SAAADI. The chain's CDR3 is CASSGGDTFYEQYF. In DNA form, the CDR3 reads TGCGCCAGCAGTGGTGGGGACACTTTCTACGAGCAGTACTTC.

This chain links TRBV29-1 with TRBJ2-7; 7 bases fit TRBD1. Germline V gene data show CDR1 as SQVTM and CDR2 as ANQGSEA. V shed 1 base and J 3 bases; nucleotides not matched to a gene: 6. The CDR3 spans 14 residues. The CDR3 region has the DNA TGCAGCGTTGAAGTCACAGGGGAAGGCTACGAGCAGTACTTC. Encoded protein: CSVEVTGEGYEQYF.

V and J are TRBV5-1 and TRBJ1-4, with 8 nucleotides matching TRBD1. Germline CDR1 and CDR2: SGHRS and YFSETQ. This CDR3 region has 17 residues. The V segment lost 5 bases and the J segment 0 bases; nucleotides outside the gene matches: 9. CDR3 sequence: CASRHEDREATNEKLFF. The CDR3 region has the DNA TGCGCCAGCAGACACGAGGACAGGGAAGCAACTAATGAAAAACTGTTTTTT. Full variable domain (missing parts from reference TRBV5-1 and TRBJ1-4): KAGVTQTPRYLIKTRGQQVTLSCSPISGHRSVSWYQQTPGQGLQFLFEYFSETQRNKGNFPGRFSGRQFSNSRSEMNVSTLELGDSALYLCASRHEDREATNEKLFFGSGTQLSVL.

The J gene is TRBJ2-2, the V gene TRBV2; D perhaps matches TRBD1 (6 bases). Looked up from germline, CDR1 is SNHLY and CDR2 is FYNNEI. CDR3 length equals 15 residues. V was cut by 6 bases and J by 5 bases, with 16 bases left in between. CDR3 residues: CASRPGQWATGELFF. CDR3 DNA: TGTGCCAGCAGACCCGGACAGTGGGCAACCGGGGAGCTGTTTTTT.

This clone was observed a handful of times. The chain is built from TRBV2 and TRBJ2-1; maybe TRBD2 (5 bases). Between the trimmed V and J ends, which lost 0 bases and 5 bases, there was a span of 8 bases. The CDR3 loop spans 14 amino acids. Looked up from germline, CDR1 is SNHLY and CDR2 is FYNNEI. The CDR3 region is CASSEAGSDNEQFF. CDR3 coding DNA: TGTGCCAGCAGTGAAGCGGGGAGCGACAATGAGCAGTTCTTC.

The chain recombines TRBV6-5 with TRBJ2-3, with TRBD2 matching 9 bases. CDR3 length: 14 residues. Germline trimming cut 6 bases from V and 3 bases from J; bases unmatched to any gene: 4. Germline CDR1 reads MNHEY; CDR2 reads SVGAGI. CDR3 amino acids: CASRDGLATDTQYF. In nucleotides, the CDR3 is TGTGCCAGCAGAGACGGACTAGCGACAGATACGCAGTATTTT.